One sample yielded the 26 T cell receptor beta chains listed below, sequenced in a study of T cell repertoires in cytomegalovirus infection. TCRdb independently ran MiXCR on the reads; one entry per CDR3 protein. This sample has 250,000 or so distinct CDR3 sequences; 9% to 15% occur once, and the top ten carry 1.6%. Sequenced sample: PBMCs. The receptors derive from a human donor in good health (CMV status not recorded). Some clones in this sample may be carry-over from other donors' samples.

This clonotype was picked up many times. The rearrangement uses TRBV6-5 and TRBJ2-7; unclear D gene. The CDR3 runs to 12 residues. V was clipped by 6 bases and J by 2 bases, with 8 bases between them. Germline-derived CDR1 and CDR2 are MNHEY and SVGAGI. CDR3 amino acids: CASSPRPYEQYF. For the CDR3, the DNA is TGTGCCAGCAGCCCCAGACCCTACGAGCAGTACTTC.

This clonotype was counted ten times or more. V gene TRBV7-2 combines with J gene TRBJ2-3; D not certain. The CDR3 loop spans 14 amino acids. CDR1 is SGHTA and CDR2 is FQGNSA in the germline V gene. Deletions cut 4 bases from V and 0 bases from J, with 8 bases between. As DNA, the CDR3 is TGTGCCAGCAGCTCTCCGGCCAGCACAGATACGCAGTATTTT. Protein sequence: CASSSPASTDTQYF.

This clonotype was seen at least ten times. The rearrangement joins TRBV7-9 to TRBJ2-3; 7 bases agree with TRBD1. The CDR3 is 16 amino acids. Trimming removed 3 bases from V and 0 bases from J; junction bases left unmatched: 6. The germline V gene has CDR1 SEHNR and CDR2 FQNEAQ (reference sequence). This CDR3 reads CASSFDRARSTDTQYF. The CDR3 DNA reads TGTGCCAGCAGCTTCGACAGGGCGCGGAGCACAGATACGCAGTATTTT.

Many counts were recorded for this clonotype. The rearrangement links TRBV7-2 to TRBJ1-3; no reliable D call. The V and J ends lost 3 bases and 2 bases respectively, with 14 bases between them. Germline V lookup: CDR1 SGHTA, CDR2 FQGNSA. The CDR3 totals 16 residues. The CDR3 sequence is CASSFLVGIAGNTIYF. In DNA form, the CDR3 reads TGTGCCAGCAGCTTTTTGGTAGGGATAGCTGGAAACACCATATATTTT.

The chain joins TRBV30 to TRBJ1-2; no clear D. V lost 4 bases, J lost 7 bases, and 16 bases lay in between. Germline CDR1 GTSNPN, CDR2 SVGIG (reference sequence). CDR3 length equals 13 residues. Here the CDR3 reads CAWNPPDRGGYTF. CDR3 DNA: TGTGCCTGGAACCCCCCTGACCGTGGTGGCTACACCTTC.

This clonotype was recorded many times. The V call is TRBV11-2, the J call TRBJ2-5; no clear D gene. Trimming took off 2 bases at V and 4 bases at J, with 11 bases between the two ends. CDR3 length: 14 residues. Germline V gene data show CDR1 as SGHAT and CDR2 as FQNNGV. CDR3 protein: CASSLRVLGETQYF. Written as DNA, the CDR3 is TGTGCCAGCAGCTTAAGGGTCCTGGGAGAGACCCAGTACTTC.

This clonotype was seen many times. This sequence joins TRBV28 and TRBJ2-2; D is perhaps TRBD2 (5 bases). V was shortened by 3 bases and J by 5 bases, with 16 bases between the two germline ends. CDR1 and CDR2 (germline): MDHEN, SYDVKM. The CDR3 is 16 amino acids. The CDR3 coding sequence is TGTGCCAGCAGTTTTAGGAGGAGTCGAAAAACCGGGGAGCTGTTTTTT. Residues: CASSFRRSRKTGELFF.

V usage is TRBV29-1 and J usage is TRBJ1-1, with 7 bases matching TRBD1. CDR3 length: 10 residues. Germline trimming cut 5 bases from V and 11 bases from J; bases unmatched to any gene: 5. Germline V gene data show CDR1 as SQVTM and CDR2 as ANQGSEA. Here the CDR3 DNA reads TGCAGCGTTACGACAGGGAAGGCTTTCTTT. Protein product: CSVTTGKAFF. The full variable domain, with the rest looked up from reference TRBV29-1 and TRBJ1-1, is SAVISQKPSRDICQRGTSLTIQCQVDSQVTMMFWYRQQPGQSLTLIATANQGSEATYESGFVIDKFPISRPNLTFSTLTVSNMSPEDSSIYLCSVTTGKAFFGQGTRLTVV.

The chain is built from TRBV6-2 or TRBV6-3 and TRBJ2-1, with D possibly matching TRBD1 (6 bases). Germline V gene data show CDR1 as MNHEY and CDR2 as SVGEGT. V dropped 2 bases and J dropped 6 bases, with 8 bases sitting between them. The CDR3 spans 13 residues. CDR3 in amino acids: CASSYSRGNEQFF. The CDR3 DNA sequence: TGTGCCAGCAGTTACAGCAGGGGCAATGAGCAGTTCTTC.

The chain employs TRBV15 and TRBJ1-1; tentatively, D is TRBD1 (5 bases). The CDR3 is 13 residues long. Deletions cut 4 bases from V and 1 base from J, with 7 bases between. Germline loops: CDR1 LNHNV, CDR2 YYDKDF (reference sequence). As DNA, the CDR3 is TGTGCCACCAGCAAGACAGCGAACACTGAAGCTTTCTTT. This codes for CATSKTANTEAFF.

This clonotype occurred a few times. This chain uses TRBV20-1 with TRBJ2-7; D is unresolved. The CDR3 is made up of 14 amino acids. Trimming left V 0 bases short and J 0 bases short, with 9 bases between. Germline V gene sequence: CDR1 DFQATT, CDR2 SNEGSKA (reference sequence). The CDR3 reads CSARDPATSYEQYF. The DNA of the CDR3 is TGCAGTGCTAGAGATCCGGCTACCTCCTACGAGCAGTACTTC.

V and J are TRBV20-1 and TRBJ2-5; no clear D. The CDR3 is made up of 13 amino acids. CDR1 is DFQATT and CDR2 is SNEGSKA in the germline V gene (reference sequence). V was pared by 3 bases and J by 0 bases, with 8 bases between. The CDR3 sequence: CSASLVNQETQYF. The CDR3 nucleotides are TGCAGTGCTAGTCTCGTGAACCAAGAGACCCAGTACTTC.

This clonotype has a handful of counts. V is TRBV5-6 and J is TRBJ2-7; TRBD2 matches 7 bases. The junction had 8 bases not matched to a gene; V was cut back by 3 bases and J by 8 bases. This CDR3 has 13 amino acids. Germline V CDR1 and CDR2: SGHDT, YYEEEE. This chain's CDR3 is CASSSGTNKKQYF. The CDR3 DNA sequence: TGTGCCAGCAGCTCCGGGACTAATAAGAAGCAGTACTTC. Supplemented by reference TRBV5-6 and TRBJ2-7, the full variable domain reads DAGVTQSPTHLIKTRGQQVTLRCSPKSGHDTVSWYQQALGQGPQFIFQYYEEEERQRGNFPDRFSGHQFPNYSSELNVNALLLGDSALYLCASSSGTNKKQYFGPGTRLTVT.

In its sample, this clonotype was seen a few times. The CDR3, as DNA: TGCAGTGCTAGAGATCGGCAAAAAGGGGGCGAGCAGTACTTC. This codes for CSARDRQKGGEQYF. The J gene is TRBJ2-7, the V gene TRBV20-1, with D tentatively TRBD1 (6 bases). V was trimmed by 0 bases and J by 6 bases, leaving 15 bases between them. This CDR3 has 14 residues. CDR1 is DFQATT and CDR2 is SNEGSKA in the germline V gene (reference sequence).

The chain carries TRBV29-1 and TRBJ2-7; 9 positions match TRBD2. The CDR3 extends over 14 amino acids. Germline V gene data show CDR1 as SQVTM and CDR2 as ANQGSEA. Trimming took 7 bases from V and 0 from J; bases not matched to a gene: 7. The CDR3 sequence: CSARPGLASYEQYF. The CDR3 nucleotides read TGCAGCGCTCGCCCGGGACTAGCCTCCTACGAGCAGTACTTC.

In this sample, this clonotype turned up many times. The chain recombines TRBV7-2 with TRBJ2-5; D gene unclear. The ends were cut back, 5 bases at V and 1 base at J, with 11 bases in the middle. Germline V gene data show CDR1 as SGHTA and CDR2 as FQGNSA. The CDR3 has 14 amino acids. CDR3 coding DNA: TGTGCCAGCAGCCAAAGGTCCATCCAAGAGACCCAGTACTTC. Translation gives CASSQRSIQETQYF.

V is TRBV19 and J is TRBJ1-2, with 7 bases lining up with TRBD1. Germline V CDR1 and CDR2: LNHDA, SQIVND (reference sequence). The CDR3 length is 16 residues. The junction had 14 bases not matched to a gene; V was cut back by 7 bases and J by 3 bases. In nucleotides, the CDR3 is TGTGCCAGTACCCCATCCTCGACAGGGAGGGACTATGGCTACACCTTC. Its protein is CASTPSSTGRDYGYTF.

On this clonotype: This may be a read error, as it is one base from a much larger clone. The CDR3 DNA is TGCGCCAGCAGCCTAGGACAAACTACCTCTGGAACCACCATATATTTT. Its protein is CASSLGQTTSGTTIYF. This sequence joins TRBV5-1 and TRBJ1-3; D may be TRBD1 (5 bases). The CDR3 is 16 residues long. Germline V gene data show CDR1 as SGHRS and CDR2 as YFSETQ.

The chain is built from TRBV19 and TRBJ2-7; no reliable D call. Trimming shortened V by 6 bases and J by 4 bases, and 7 bases separated the two germline ends. Looked up from germline, CDR1 is LNHDA and CDR2 is SQIVND (reference sequence). CDR3 size: 11 residues. CDR3 DNA sequence: TGTGCCAGTAGATGGGGTTACGAGCAGTACTTC. It yields the protein CASRWGYEQYF.

The table lists this clonotype with many counts. The chain joins TRBV7-2 to TRBJ1-1; unclear D gene. Trimming removed 3 bases at V and 10 bases at J, with 18 bases between. Germline-derived CDR1 and CDR2 are SGHTA and FQGNSA. The length of the CDR3 is 14 residues. For the CDR3, the DNA is TGTGCCAGCAGCTTTGTTATCTCAGATATGAGAGCTTTCTTT. Translating gives CASSFVISDMRAFF.

As to this clonotype: As the CDR3 is not closed by the conserved phenylalanine or tryptophan, this likely results from a read error. The J gene is TRBJ2-5, the V gene TRBV19; 7 nucleotides line up with TRBD1. This CDR3 region has 14 residues. Germline V gives CDR1 LNHDA, CDR2 SQIVND (reference sequence). The V segment lost 5 bases and the J segment 2 bases; nucleotides outside the gene matches: 5. The CDR3 DNA follows: TGTGCCAGTAGTCGTGACAGGGTACAAGAGACCCAGTACTAC. Encoded protein: CASSRDRVQETQYY.

Notes on this clonotype: A much bigger clone sits one base away, suggesting this may be a read error. The chain has TRBV19 and TRBJ2-1, with TRBD2 as a possible D gene (7 bases). Trimming cost V 6 bases and J 6 bases, with 15 bases left between them. The germline V gene encodes CDR1 LNHDA and CDR2 SQIVND (reference sequence). CDR3 length equals 14 residues. This CDR3 is CASRGGGAFNEQFF. The CDR3 bases are TGTGCCAGTAGAGGGGGGGGGGCTTTCAATGAGCAGTTCTTC.

The chain links TRBV2 to TRBJ2-6, with 11 nucleotides matching TRBD1. V gave up 6 bases and J gave up 3 bases; unmatched junction bases: 13. This CDR3 is 19 amino acids long. CDR1 SNHLY and CDR2 FYNNEI come from the germline V gene. In nucleotides, the CDR3 is TGTGCCAGCAGAATTCGAATAGGACAGGGGGCGAGTGGGGCCAACGTCCTGACTTTC. Residues: CASRIRIGQGASGANVLTF. Variable domain in full (rest from reference TRBV2 and TRBJ2-6): EPEVTQTPSHQVTQMGQEVILRCVPISNHLYFYWYRQILGQKVEFLVSFYNNEISEKSEIFDDQFSVERPDGSNFTLKIRSTKLEDSAMYFCASRIRIGQGASGANVLTFGAGSRLTVL.

The chain couples TRBV19 to TRBJ2-3, with D maybe TRBD1 (6 bases). CDR3 size: 14 residues. Germline V gene sequence: CDR1 LNHDA, CDR2 SQIVND (reference sequence). V dropped 3 bases and J dropped 4 bases, with 11 bases sitting between them. This CDR3 reads CASSIRQAADTQYF. CDR3 nucleotides: TGTGCCAGTAGTATTAGACAGGCGGCAGATACGCAGTATTTT.

This clonotype was counted many times. The V gene is TRBV7-8, the J gene TRBJ2-1; a weak D match, TRBD1 (5 bases). Germline assignment: CDR1 SGHVS and CDR2 FQNEAQ. Trimming removed 5 bases at V and 7 bases at J, with 15 bases between. This CDR3 has 14 residues. The CDR3 region is CASSRAQDGNEQFF. CDR3 coding DNA: TGTGCCAGCAGCCGAGCACAGGACGGGAATGAGCAGTTCTTC.

The chain uses TRBV4-1 and TRBJ2-1; 12 bases fit TRBD1. With 4 bases clipped from V and 8 bases from J, the junction kept 12 bases outside the gene matches. Germline V gene data show CDR1 as MGHRA and CDR2 as YSYEKL. The CDR3 sequence is 17 residues long. Here the CDR3 reads CASSPNPPGQGADEQFF. Here the CDR3 DNA reads TGCGCCAGCAGCCCGAATCCCCCGGGACAGGGGGCCGATGAGCAGTTCTTC.